These T cell receptor beta chains were read from a single sample in a study of CD8+ T cells in alopecia areata. Profiled with immunoSEQ multiplex PCR; TCRdb holds only in-frame clones, not every one. Of about 160,000 clones listed, approximately 45% are singletons. The sample taken for sequencing was CD4+ T cells sorted from blood. These receptors were collected from a human donor with alopecia areata. CDR3s include the opening cysteine and the closing phenylalanine or tryptophan. Fields, in order: clone size, V gene, D gene, J gene, CDR3 protein, CDR3 DNA. D genes are given only for firm matches. Clone size is shown for a subset of rows, as once, few, many or a class of expanded clone.

size: once
V: TRBV4-1
D: TRBD2
J: TRBJ2-5
CDR3: CASSQDGAGGLQETQYF
DNA: TGCGCCAGCAGCCAAGACGGGGCGGGAGGACTCCAAGAGACCCAGTACTTC

size: .
V: TRBV4-1
D: TRBD2
J: TRBJ2-2
CDR3: CASSQVAGAGELFF
DNA: TGCGCCAGCAGCCAGGTAGCGGGAGCCGGGGAGCTGTTTTTT

size: .
V: TRBV2
D: TRBD1
J: TRBJ2-3
CDR3: CASSEDPGGSTDTQYF
DNA: TGTGCCAGCAGTGAAGACCCAGGGGGTAGCACAGATACGCAGTATTTT

size: .
V: TRBV25-1
D: .
J: TRBJ1-1
CDR3: CASSEWSSTDNEAFF
DNA: TGTGCCAGCAGTGAATGGTCCTCGACAGACAATGAAGCTTTCTTT

size: few
V: TRBV30
D: .
J: TRBJ1-1
CDR3: CAWTRGVAEAFF
DNA: TGTGCCTGGACCAGGGGAGTGGCTGAAGCTTTCTTT

size: .
V: TRBV11-2
D: .
J: TRBJ2-1
CDR3: CASSFDRSNNEQFF
DNA: TGTGCCAGCAGCTTTGACAGGTCGAACAATGAGCAGTTCTTC

size: .
V: TRBV7-9
D: .
J: TRBJ1-5
CDR3: CASSILTGQPQHF
DNA: TGTGCCAGCAGCATCCTAACCGGGCAGCCCCAGCATTTT

size: .
V: TRBV29-1
D: .
J: TRBJ1-1
CDR3: CSAVVTEAFF
DNA: TGCAGCGCGGTGGTCACTGAAGCTTTCTTT

size: .
V: TRBV29-1
D: TRBD2
J: TRBJ2-3
CDR3: CSAGRGDTDTQYF
DNA: TGCAGCGCCGGGAGGGGGGACACAGATACGCAGTATTTT

size: few
V: TRBV7-9
D: TRBD1
J: TRBJ2-1
CDR3: CASSPRQGEQFF
DNA: TGTGCCAGCAGCCCTCGACAGGGGGAGCAGTTCTTC

size: few
V: TRBV19
D: .
J: TRBJ2-1
CDR3: CASSRQGQGSYNEQFF
DNA: TGTGCCAGTAGTAGGCAAGGGCAGGGATCCTACAATGAGCAGTTCTTC

size: .
V: TRBV29-1
D: .
J: TRBJ2-3
CDR3: CSVERGRTDTQYF
DNA: TGCAGCGTTGAGCGGGGCCGCACAGATACGCAGTATTTT

size: once
V: TRBV28
D: .
J: TRBJ1-2
CDR3: CASSPPKPNYGYTF
DNA: TGTGCCAGCAGCCCACCCAAACCTAACTATGGCTACACCTTC

size: few
V: TRBV6-1
D: .
J: TRBJ2-1
CDR3: CASSDAGAQYNEQFF
DNA: TGTGCCAGCAGTGACGCAGGGGCCCAATACAATGAGCAGTTCTTC

size: .
V: TRBV29-1
D: TRBD2
J: TRBJ2-3
CDR3: CSAGTSVFILDTQYF
DNA: TGCAGCGCCGGGACTAGTGTTTTTATATTGGATACGCAGTATTTT

size: .
V: TRBV29-1
D: TRBD2
J: TRBJ2-3
CDR3: CSAQIAGGTDTQYF
DNA: TGCAGCGCCCAAATAGCGGGAGGCACAGATACGCAGTATTTT

size: .
V: TRBV5-4
D: TRBD2
J: TRBJ2-7
CDR3: CASSRLAGGPSYEQYF
DNA: TGTGCCAGCAGCCGACTAGCGGGAGGGCCCTCCTACGAGCAGTACTTC

size: few
V: TRBV15
D: .
J: TRBJ2-1
CDR3: CATSRDRSNNEQFF
DNA: TGTGCCACCAGCAGAGATCGGAGTAACAATGAGCAGTTCTTC

size: few
V: TRBV29-1
D: .
J: TRBJ1-2
CDR3: CSVEVTGTHYTF
DNA: TGCAGCGTTGAAGTGACAGGAACCCACTACACCTTC

size: .
V: TRBV2
D: TRBD1
J: TRBJ2-5
CDR3: CASSVGTGTRETQYF
DNA: TGTGCCAGCAGTGTGGGGACAGGGACCCGAGAGACCCAGTACTTC

size: .
V: TRBV27
D: .
J: TRBJ2-7
CDR3: CASSSLGPSASYEQYF
DNA: TGTGCCAGCAGTAGCTTAGGGCCGAGTGCCTCCTACGAGCAGTACTTC

size: .
V: TRBV27
D: .
J: TRBJ2-6
CDR3: CASSLSGANVLTF
DNA: TGTGCCAGCAGTTTGTCTGGGGCCAACGTCCTGACTTTC

size: .
V: TRBV29-1
D: TRBD2
J: TRBJ2-7
CDR3: CSVEGTSGHYEQYF
DNA: TGCAGCGTTGAGGGGACTAGCGGACACTACGAGCAGTACTTC

size: .
V: TRBV4-1
D: .
J: TRBJ1-5
CDR3: CASSQETSLSNQPQHF
DNA: TGCGCCAGCAGCCAAGAGACTTCCCTTAGCAATCAGCCCCAGCATTTT

size: .
V: TRBV9
D: TRBD2
J: TRBJ2-3
CDR3: CASSKTSGRRADTQYF
DNA: TGTGCCAGCAGCAAAACTAGCGGGAGAAGGGCAGATACGCAGTATTTT

size: .
V: TRBV2
D: .
J: TRBJ2-7
CDR3: CASSGGSYEQYF
DNA: TGTGCCAGCAGTGGGGGCTCCTACGAGCAGTACTTC

size: .
V: TRBV30
D: .
J: TRBJ1-1
CDR3: CAWISRGNTEAFF
DNA: TGTGCCTGGATCTCACGGGGGAACACTGAAGCTTTCTTT

size: .
V: TRBV6-4
D: .
J: TRBJ1-2
CDR3: CASSDGSANYGYTF
DNA: TGTGCCAGCAGTGATGGGTCAGCTAACTATGGCTACACCTTC

size: .
V: TRBV29-1
D: TRBD1
J: TRBJ2-1
CDR3: CSVGTGRSYNEQFF
DNA: TGCAGCGTTGGGACAGGGCGCTCCTACAATGAGCAGTTCTTC